This entry features one T cell receptor (beta chain) sequence. This sample was included in a study of cytomegalovirus exposure and HLA in healthy donors. Germline CDR1 MDHEN, CDR2 SYDVKM. The CDR3 is made up of 17 amino acids. Trimming removed 2 bases at V and 5 bases at J, with 19 bases between. The PCR made use of 60 Vbeta and 13 Jbeta primers. Method: immunoSEQ multiplex PCR; TCRdb's copy keeps in-frame clones and lacks some. The sample carries 85,000 to 95,000 clones, about 63% recorded once. This receptor was taken from a woman aged 30 to 39 in good health and CMV-seronegative. The chain has TRBV28 and TRBJ1-5; D is perhaps TRBD1 (6 bases). Sequencing used PBMCs. In nucleotides, the CDR3 is TGTGCCAGCAGTTTACCGACAGGCCTGGCTGTGTATCAGCCCCAGCATTTT. Its translation is CASSLPTGLAVYQPQHF.